This TCR beta chain was obtained from a study of cytomegalovirus exposure and HLA in healthy donors. Findings and limits, study-wide: The study labeled under 200 TCR beta chains cytomegalovirus-associated. Per a later analysis, HLA-associated TCR beta chains showed more clonal expansion than other, equally common TCR beta chains. A few chains tied to CMV proved CMV antigen-specific in vitro.

At collection, donors were nominally healthy, but unrecorded immune exposures were probable. V gave up 5 bases and J gave up 4 bases; unmatched junction bases: 3. This CDR3 has 13 amino acids. Looked up from germline, CDR1 is SGHTA and CDR2 is FQGNSA. Primers for the PCR totalled 60 Vbeta and 13 Jbeta. TCRdb's copy holds only in-frame clones and misses some; the assay was immunoSEQ multiplex PCR. The table lists 55,000 to 75,000 clones, roughly four fifths of them singletons, with 7.4% in the top ten. Note on this clone: Its antigen is not known.

This TCR was recovered from a woman in her twenties or thirties in good health and CMV-seropositive. Sequenced material: PBMCs. V and J are TRBV7-2 and TRBJ1-2, with 8 bases aligning to TRBD1. CDR3: CASSPGQGYGYTF. DNA of the CDR3: TGTGCCAGCAGCCCTGGACAGGGCTATGGCTACACCTTC.